Presented here are 28 T cell receptor beta chains from one specimen sequenced in a study of cytomegalovirus exposure and HLA in healthy donors. Clones were read by immunoSEQ multiplex PCR, and TCRdb kept only the in-frame ones, dropping some. The sample consists of 55,000 to 85,000 clones, less than 95% of them appearing once. The material sequenced was PBMCs. The receptors were sampled from a woman aged 18-35 years in good health and CMV-seronegative.

The CDR3: CASSLGGGEKLFF. In nucleotides, the CDR3 is TGTGCCAGCAGTTTAGGGGGGGGTGAAAAACTGTTTTTT. This rearrangement joins TRBV28 to TRBJ1-4, with a possible D match to TRBD1 (5 bases). The CDR3 is 13 amino acids. The germline V gene encodes CDR1 MDHEN and CDR2 SYDVKM. The ends were cut back, 2 bases at V and 7 bases at J, with 8 bases in the middle. Full variable domain (rest looked up from reference TRBV28 and TRBJ1-4): DVKVTQSSRYLVKRTGEKVFLECVQDMDHENMFWYRQDPGLGLRLIYFSYDVKMKEKGDIPEGYSVSREKKERFSLILESASTNQTSMYLCASSLGGGEKLFFGSGTQLSVL.

The chain has TRBV5-1 and TRBJ1-2; no clear D. Germline CDR1 SGHRS, CDR2 YFSETQ. The CDR3 contains 14 residues. V gave up 4 bases and J gave up 2 bases, with 12 bases separating them. CDR3 nucleotide sequence: TGCGCCAGCAGCATGGACGGGAGCAACTATGGCTACACCTTC. Protein product: CASSMDGSNYGYTF.

The V call is TRBV7-9, the J call TRBJ2-5, with D maybe TRBD2 (5 bases). Trimming took 2 bases from V and 5 from J, leaving 9 bases between them. The CDR3 spans 13 residues. The germline CDR1 and CDR2 sequences are SEHNR and FQNEAQ (reference sequence). CDR3 DNA: TGTGCCAGCAGCTTACTAGCTGGGGAGACCCAGTACTTC. Amino acid sequence: CASSLLAGETQYF.

The chain is built from TRBV6-4 and TRBJ2-3; no firm D call. There are 13 residues in the CDR3. The ends were cut back, 4 bases at V and 1 base at J, with 6 bases in the middle. Germline V CDR1 and CDR2: MRHNA, SNTAGT. The CDR3 DNA is TGTGCCAGCAGTGTTCGGGGCACAGATACGCAGTATTTT. Translation: CASSVRGTDTQYF.

This chain's CDR3 is CASSYDRARETQYF. The DNA for the CDR3 is TGTGCCAGCAGCTACGACAGGGCCCGGGAGACCCAGTACTTC. The rearrangement uses TRBV7-2 and TRBJ2-5; the match to TRBD1 covers 7 bases. In germline, CDR1 is SGHTA, CDR2 FQGNSA. J gave up 5 bases and V 4 bases, and 7 bases lay outside the gene matches. The CDR3 consists of 14 residues. The complete variable domain, with remaining parts taken from reference TRBV7-2 and TRBJ2-5, reads GAGVSQSPSNKVTEKGKDVELRCDPISGHTALYWYRQSLGQGLEFLIYFQGNSAPDKSGLPSDRFSAERTGGSVSTLTIQRTQQEDSAVYLCASSYDRARETQYFGPGTRLLVL.

This chain joins TRBV7-8 and TRBJ2-4, with 9 bases fitting TRBD2. V dropped 5 bases and J dropped 0; count of bases not matched to a gene: 14. The CDR3 has 19 amino acids. The V gene's germline CDR1 is SGHVS and CDR2 FQNEAQ. CDR3 loop: CASSPRTSATSLAKNIQYF. CDR3 DNA sequence: TGTGCCAGCAGCCCCCGGACTAGCGCAACGTCGCTAGCCAAAAACATTCAGTACTTC.

The chain uses TRBV27 and TRBJ2-1; D possibly corresponds to TRBD2 (5 bases). The CDR3 contains 15 residues. Germline assignment: CDR1 MNHEY and CDR2 SMNVEV (reference sequence). V lost 1 base and J lost 1, with 8 bases in between. For the CDR3, the DNA is TGTGCCAGCAGTTTATTAGGCGGGTCCTACAATGAGCAGTTCTTC. This codes for CASSLLGGSYNEQFF.

The chain employs TRBV11-2 and TRBJ2-1, with 7 bases aligning to TRBD2. Trimming removed 5 bases from V and 6 bases from J; junction bases left unmatched: 10. The CDR3 is 15 amino acids. Looked up from germline, CDR1 is SGHAT and CDR2 is FQNNGV. The CDR3 loop reads CASSLPRGVGNEQFF. DNA for the CDR3: TGTGCCAGCAGCCTCCCCCGGGGGGTGGGCAATGAGCAGTTCTTC.

The chain is built from TRBV11-2 and TRBJ2-7, with D maybe TRBD1 (5 bases). V was clipped by 1 base and J by 3 bases, with 10 bases between them. The CDR3 has 14 residues. Germline lookup yields CDR1 SGHAT and CDR2 FQNNGV. The CDR3 coding sequence is TGTGCCAGCAGCTTAGTTGACAGCGACTACGAGCAGTACTTC. Encoded protein: CASSLVDSDYEQYF.

The chain has TRBV10-3 and TRBJ1-1; 7 bases are a match to TRBD1. Trimming cost V 6 bases and J 4 bases; bases outside gene matches: 8. The CDR3 extends over 14 amino acids. CDR1 and CDR2 (germline): ENHRY, SYGVKD. The CDR3 DNA sequence: TGTGCCATCAGAGACCCGGGACAGTCCACTGAAGCTTTCTTT. Its translation: CAIRDPGQSTEAFF.

The rearrangement joins TRBV28 to TRBJ1-1, with 7 bases lining up with TRBD1. Germline V gene data show CDR1 as MDHEN and CDR2 as SYDVKM. J gave up 2 bases and V 3 bases, and 6 bases lay outside the gene matches. The CDR3 contains 15 residues. CDR3 nucleotides: TGTGCCAGCAGTTTCCCCCGGGACAGTAACACTGAAGCTTTCTTT. Its protein product is CASSFPRDSNTEAFF. The full variable domain, completed using reference TRBV28 and TRBJ1-1, is DVKVTQSSRYLVKRTGEKVFLECVQDMDHENMFWYRQDPGLGLRLIYFSYDVKMKEKGDIPEGYSVSREKKERFSLILESASTNQTSMYLCASSFPRDSNTEAFFGQGTRLTVV.

The rearrangement joins TRBV28 to TRBJ1-5, with 7 bases aligning to TRBD1. This CDR3 has 15 residues. V lost 7 bases and J lost 0; bases outside the gene matches: 6. CDR1 is MDHEN and CDR2 is SYDVKM in the germline V gene. The CDR3 sequence is CASNTGTASNQPQHF. The CDR3 nucleotides are TGTGCCAGCAATACCGGGACAGCTAGCAATCAGCCCCAGCATTTT.

This chain links TRBV7-9 with TRBJ1-6, with a tentative D call TRBD1 (5 bases). The V gene's germline CDR1 is SEHNR and CDR2 FQNEAQ (reference sequence). V shed 5 bases and J shed 7 bases, with 12 bases lying between them. The CDR3 extends over 14 amino acids. The CDR3 region has the DNA TGTGCCAGCAGCCCTCAGGGTGACAATTCACCCCTCCACTTT. Translated: CASSPQGDNSPLHF.

The chain joins TRBV28 to TRBJ2-1, with D possibly matching TRBD2 (6 bases). The V gene lost 8 bases and the J gene lost 5 bases, with 16 bases spanning the gap. Germline CDR1 and CDR2: MDHEN and SYDVKM. The CDR3 spans 14 residues. The CDR3 region is CASLGRSFNNEQFF. The CDR3 DNA sequence: TGTGCCAGCCTGGGGAGGTCGTTTAACAATGAGCAGTTCTTC.

This clone was seen only a few times. The chain has TRBV6-1 and TRBJ2-1, with 9 bases lining up with TRBD2. The CDR3 is 14 residues long. V lost 9 bases, J lost 9 bases, and 12 bases stayed unmatched. CDR1 and CDR2 (germline): MNHNS, SASEGT. CDR3 coding DNA: TGTGCCAGTCGTAGCGGGAGAGAAGTGGGTGAGCAGTTCTTC. Translated: CASRSGREVGEQFF.

In nucleotides, the CDR3 is TGTGCCAGCTCACCCTTTGGACTCATGAGCGGGGGGGCGACAGATACGCAGTATTTT. Amino acid sequence: CASSPFGLMSGGATDTQYF. The rearrangement links TRBV18 to TRBJ2-3, with TRBD2 identical over 10 bases. CDR3 length: 19 residues. Per the germline V gene, CDR1 is KGHSH and CDR2 is LQKENI. V shed 3 bases, J shed 3 bases, and the junction held 15 bases outside the gene matches.

The chain carries TRBV6-1 and TRBJ2-7; D is unresolved. In germline, CDR1 is MNHNS, CDR2 SASEGT. There are 16 residues in the CDR3. Trimming took 0 bases from V and 6 from J, leaving 18 bases between them. The CDR3 spells CASSEAPSAPPFEQYF. CDR3 nucleotide sequence: TGTGCCAGCAGTGAAGCGCCCAGTGCCCCACCTTTCGAGCAGTACTTC.

The genes are TRBV6-6 and TRBJ2-1; 11 nucleotides align to TRBD2. The CDR3 extends over 16 amino acids. V was clipped by 2 bases and J by 4 bases; unmatched bases: 4. Germline V gives CDR1 MNHNY, CDR2 SVGAGI (reference sequence). CDR3 sequence: CASSYRTSGRYNEQFF. The CDR3 DNA reads as TGTGCCAGCAGTTACCGGACTAGCGGGCGATACAATGAGCAGTTCTTC.

This clone was seen only once. This rearrangement joins TRBV10-2 to TRBJ2-4, with 7 bases lining up with TRBD1. The CDR3 contains 16 residues. V shed 7 bases and J 0 bases; nucleotides not matched to a gene: 9. Germline CDR1 and CDR2: WSHSY and SAAADI. For the CDR3, the DNA is TGCGCCAGCACCGAAAGACAGGGCCTAGCCAAAAACATTCAGTACTTC. Its protein is CASTERQGLAKNIQYF.

The gene calls are TRBV11-2 and TRBJ2-7, with D perhaps TRBD1 (6 bases). CDR3 length equals 17 residues. Looked up from germline, CDR1 is SGHAT and CDR2 is FQNNGV. Trimming left V 3 bases short and J 4 bases short, with 22 bases between. The CDR3 loop is CASSFNGGPGTIYEQYF. In nucleotides, the CDR3 is TGTGCCAGCAGCTTTAATGGGGGCCCTGGCACGATTTACGAGCAGTACTTC.

The chain recombines TRBV7-9 with TRBJ2-1, with a possible D match to TRBD1 (5 bases). The germline gives CDR1 SEHNR, CDR2 FQNEAQ (reference sequence). CDR3 size: 14 residues. Trimming removed 1 base at V and 8 bases at J, with 12 bases between. CDR3 sequence: CASSLGQFIDEQFF. CDR3 sequence (DNA): TGTGCCAGCAGCTTAGGACAGTTCATCGATGAGCAGTTCTTC.

The V call is TRBV18, the J call TRBJ2-5; D is unresolved. Per germline, CDR1 KGHSH and CDR2 LQKENI. V was clipped by 5 bases and J by 1 base, with 11 bases between them. This CDR3 has 14 residues. The CDR3 bases are TGTGCCAGCTCATCTCCGGGTCTCCAAGAGACCCAGTACTTC. Translated: CASSSPGLQETQYF.

J is TRBJ1-4 and V is TRBV27; 7 bases agree with TRBD1. The CDR3 extends over 15 amino acids. The V gene's germline CDR1 is MNHEY and CDR2 SMNVEV (reference sequence). The V gene end was trimmed by 0 bases and the J gene end by 7 bases; junction bases not matched to a gene: 5. The chain's CDR3 is CASSLSRGQAEKLFF. The CDR3 DNA sequence: TGTGCCAGCAGTTTATCGAGGGGGCAGGCTGAAAAACTGTTTTTT.

J is TRBJ1-6 and V is TRBV7-8; 7 bases are shared with TRBD1. Looked up from germline, CDR1 is SGHVS and CDR2 is FQNEAQ. The CDR3 loop spans 15 amino acids. V dropped 5 bases and J dropped 4; count of bases not matched to a gene: 5. The CDR3 is CASSTGQSYNSPLHF. The CDR3 DNA is TGTGCCAGCAGCACGGGACAGTCATATAATTCACCCCTCCACTTT.

V usage is TRBV27 and J usage is TRBJ2-5; the match to TRBD2 covers 8 bases. The CDR3 loop spans 15 amino acids. With V trimmed by 3 bases and J by 3 bases, 6 bases remained unmatched. Germline CDR1 reads MNHEY; CDR2 reads SMNVEV (reference sequence). This CDR3 reads CASSLTLGGEETQYF. CDR3 DNA: TGTGCCAGCAGTTTGACCCTCGGGGGGGAAGAGACCCAGTACTTC.

The chain links TRBV10-1 to TRBJ2-7; 7 bases align to TRBD1. With V trimmed by 0 bases and J by 5 bases, 7 bases remained unmatched. CDR1 is WNHNN and CDR2 is SYGVQD in the germline V gene (reference sequence). The CDR3 loop spans 15 amino acids. Written as DNA, the CDR3 is TGCGCCAGCAGTGAGTCCGGGACAGCACAGGACGAGCAGTACTTC. Protein product: CASSESGTAQDEQYF.

This clone was seen only a few times. This chain joins TRBV7-9 and TRBJ1-4; D is possibly TRBD1 (5 bases). The germline gives CDR1 SEHNR, CDR2 FQNEAQ (reference sequence). This CDR3 has 12 residues. Trimming shortened V by 2 bases and J by 11 bases, and 9 bases separated the two germline ends. The CDR3: CASSLSGEKLFF. CDR3 DNA sequence: TGTGCCAGCAGCTTATCGGGGGAGAAACTGTTTTTT. The complete variable domain, with remaining parts taken from reference TRBV7-9 and TRBJ1-4, reads DTGVSQNPRHKITKRGQNVTFRCDPISEHNRLYWYRQTLGQGPEFLTYFQNEAQLEKSRLLSDRFSAERPKGSFSTLEIQRTEQGDSAMYLCASSLSGEKLFFGSGTQLSVL.

The chain joins TRBV6-4 to TRBJ2-3, with 8 bases lining up with TRBD2. CDR3 length: 15 amino acids. Germline trimming cut 2 bases from V and 3 bases from J; bases unmatched to any gene: 4. Germline V gene data show CDR1 as MRHNA and CDR2 as SNTAGT. CDR3 DNA: TGTGCCAGCAGTGACCACGGACTAGCTACAGATACGCAGTATTTT. Its translation is CASSDHGLATDTQYF.